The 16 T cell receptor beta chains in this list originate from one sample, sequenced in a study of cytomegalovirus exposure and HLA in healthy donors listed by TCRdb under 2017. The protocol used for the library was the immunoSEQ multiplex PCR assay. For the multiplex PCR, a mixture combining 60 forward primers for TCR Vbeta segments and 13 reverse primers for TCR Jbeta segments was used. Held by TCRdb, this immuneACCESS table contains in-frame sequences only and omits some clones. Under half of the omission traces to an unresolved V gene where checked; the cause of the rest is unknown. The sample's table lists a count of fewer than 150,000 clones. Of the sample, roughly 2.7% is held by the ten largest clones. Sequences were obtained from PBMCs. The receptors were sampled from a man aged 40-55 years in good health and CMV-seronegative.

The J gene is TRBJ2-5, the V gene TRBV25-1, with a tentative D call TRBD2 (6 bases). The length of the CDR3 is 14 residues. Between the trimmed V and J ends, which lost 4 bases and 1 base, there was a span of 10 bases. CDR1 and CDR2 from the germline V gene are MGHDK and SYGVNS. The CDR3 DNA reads TGTGCCAGCAGTGCCTTTAGCGGCCAAGAGACCCAGTACTTC. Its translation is CASSAFSGQETQYF.

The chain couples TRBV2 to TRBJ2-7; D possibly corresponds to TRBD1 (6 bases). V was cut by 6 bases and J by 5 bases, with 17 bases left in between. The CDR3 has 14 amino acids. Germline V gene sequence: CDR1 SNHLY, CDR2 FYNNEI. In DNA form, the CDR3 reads TGTGCCAGCAGAGGGACATACTCGAGCGACGAGCAGTACTTC. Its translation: CASRGTYSSDEQYF.

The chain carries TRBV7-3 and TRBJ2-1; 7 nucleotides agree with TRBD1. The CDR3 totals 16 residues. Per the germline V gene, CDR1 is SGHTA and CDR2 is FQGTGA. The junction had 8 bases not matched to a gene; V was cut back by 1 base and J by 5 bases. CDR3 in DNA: TGTGCCAGCAGCTTAAGGTCGGGACAGCCAAACAATGAGCAGTTCTTC. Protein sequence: CASSLRSGQPNNEQFF.

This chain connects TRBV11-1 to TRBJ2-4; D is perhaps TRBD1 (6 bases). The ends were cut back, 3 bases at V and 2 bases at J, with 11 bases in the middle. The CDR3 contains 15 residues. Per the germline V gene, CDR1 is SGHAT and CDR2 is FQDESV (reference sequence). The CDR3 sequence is CASSFQQGPKNIQYF. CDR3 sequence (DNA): TGTGCCAGCAGCTTCCAACAGGGCCCCAAAAACATTCAGTACTTC.

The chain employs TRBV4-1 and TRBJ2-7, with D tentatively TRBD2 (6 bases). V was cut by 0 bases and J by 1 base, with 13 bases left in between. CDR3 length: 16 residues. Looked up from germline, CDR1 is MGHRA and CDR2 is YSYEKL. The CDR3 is CASSQDYASASYEQYF. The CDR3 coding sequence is TGCGCCAGCAGCCAAGATTACGCTAGCGCTTCCTACGAGCAGTACTTC.

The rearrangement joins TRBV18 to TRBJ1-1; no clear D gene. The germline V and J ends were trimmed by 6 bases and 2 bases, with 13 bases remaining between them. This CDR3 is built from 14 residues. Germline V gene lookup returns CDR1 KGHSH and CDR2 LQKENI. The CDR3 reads CASSSGVFNTEAFF. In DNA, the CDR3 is TGTGCCAGCTCGTCCGGGGTATTTAACACTGAAGCTTTCTTT.

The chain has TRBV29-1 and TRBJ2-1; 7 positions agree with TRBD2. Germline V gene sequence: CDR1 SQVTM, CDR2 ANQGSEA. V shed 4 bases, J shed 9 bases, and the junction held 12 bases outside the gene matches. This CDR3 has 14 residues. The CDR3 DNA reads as TGCAGCGTTGCGAAGAGCGGGGCCTACGTTGAGCAGTTCTTC. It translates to CSVAKSGAYVEQFF.

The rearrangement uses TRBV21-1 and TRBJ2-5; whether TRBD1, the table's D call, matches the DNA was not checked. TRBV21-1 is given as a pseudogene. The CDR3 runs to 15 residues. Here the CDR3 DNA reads TGTGCCAGCAGCAAAGAGGGACAGGGGGCGCGGTCAGGATACTTC. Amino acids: CASSKEGQGARSGYF.

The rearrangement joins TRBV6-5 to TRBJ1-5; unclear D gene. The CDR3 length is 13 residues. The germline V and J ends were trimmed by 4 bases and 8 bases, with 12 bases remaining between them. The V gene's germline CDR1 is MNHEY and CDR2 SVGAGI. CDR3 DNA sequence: TGTGCCAGCAGTTTCCGACCCGGAGAGCCCCAGCATTTT. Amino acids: CASSFRPGEPQHF.

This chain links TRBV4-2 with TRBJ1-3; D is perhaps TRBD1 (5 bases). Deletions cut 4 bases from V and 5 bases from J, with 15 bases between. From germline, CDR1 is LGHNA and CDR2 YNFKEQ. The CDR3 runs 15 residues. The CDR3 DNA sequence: TGTGCCAGCAGCCTCGCCGCACAGGCAAGAAACACCATATATTTT. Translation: CASSLAAQARNTIYF.

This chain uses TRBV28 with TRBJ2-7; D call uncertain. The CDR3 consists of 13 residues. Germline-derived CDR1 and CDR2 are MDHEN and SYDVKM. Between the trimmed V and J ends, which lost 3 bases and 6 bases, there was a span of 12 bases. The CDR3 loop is CASSFSALVEQYF. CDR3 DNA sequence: TGTGCCAGCAGTTTCTCCGCCCTAGTCGAGCAGTACTTC. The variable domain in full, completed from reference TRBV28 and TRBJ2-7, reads DVKVTQSSRYLVKRTGEKVFLECVQDMDHENMFWYRQDPGLGLRLIYFSYDVKMKEKGDIPEGYSVSREKKERFSLILESASTNQTSMYLCASSFSALVEQYFGPGTRLTVT.

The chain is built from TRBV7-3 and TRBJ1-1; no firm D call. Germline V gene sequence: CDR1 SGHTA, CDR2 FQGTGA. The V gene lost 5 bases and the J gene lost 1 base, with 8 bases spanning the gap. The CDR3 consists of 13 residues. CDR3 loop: CASSLVKNTEAFF. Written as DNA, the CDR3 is TGTGCCAGCAGCCTAGTTAAGAACACTGAAGCTTTCTTT.

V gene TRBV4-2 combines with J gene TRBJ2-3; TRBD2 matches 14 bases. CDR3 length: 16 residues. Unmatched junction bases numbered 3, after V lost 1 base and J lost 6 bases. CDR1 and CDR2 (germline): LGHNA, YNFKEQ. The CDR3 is CASSQAGTSGGDTQYF. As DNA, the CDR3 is TGTGCCAGCAGCCAAGCGGGGACTAGCGGGGGTGATACGCAGTATTTT.

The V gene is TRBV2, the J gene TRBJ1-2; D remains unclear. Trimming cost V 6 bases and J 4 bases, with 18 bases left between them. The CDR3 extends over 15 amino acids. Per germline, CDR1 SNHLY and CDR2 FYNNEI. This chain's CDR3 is CASRGLAGDGYGYTF. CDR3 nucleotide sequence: TGTGCCAGCAGGGGTCTCGCCGGGGATGGCTATGGCTACACCTTC.

The CDR3 sequence is CASSFGVGRGRGTEAFF. Here the CDR3 DNA reads TGTGCCAGCAGCTTCGGTGTCGGTAGGGGGCGTGGCACTGAAGCTTTCTTT. The chain has TRBV11-2 and TRBJ1-1; TRBD1 matches at 7 bases. Trimming at V came to 3 bases and at J to 4 bases, leaving 14 bases not matched to a gene. Germline assignment: CDR1 SGHAT and CDR2 FQNNGV. CDR3 length: 17 residues.

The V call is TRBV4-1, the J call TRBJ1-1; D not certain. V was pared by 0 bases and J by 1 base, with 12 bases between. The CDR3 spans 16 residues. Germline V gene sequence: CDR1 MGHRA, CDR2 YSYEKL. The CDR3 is CASSQEMVRSNTEAFF. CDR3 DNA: TGCGCCAGCAGCCAAGAGATGGTCAGATCGAACACTGAAGCTTTCTTT.